Shown below are 24 T cell receptor beta chains from a single sample sequenced in a study of blood T cell repertoires in COVID-19. Data came from immunoSEQ multiplex PCR; TCRdb stores just in-frame clones and leaves some out. The data show 10,000 to 15,000 clones, with roughly 80% seen just once and around a third held by the top ten. The source material was peripheral blood. Receptors originate from a human donor in a cohort sampled during active COVID-19.

This chain links TRBV6-2 or TRBV6-3 with TRBJ1-2; the D is unclear. CDR3 length equals 18 residues. V lost 0 bases and J lost 4, with 21 bases in between. Looked up from germline, CDR1 is MNHEY and CDR2 is SVGEGT. The CDR3 region is CASSYSDYRALRSYGYTF. The CDR3 nucleotides read TGTGCCAGCAGTTACTCTGACTACCGGGCCCTAAGGAGCTATGGCTACACCTTC.

The chain links TRBV7-9 to TRBJ2-5; the match to TRBD2 covers 7 bases. The J segment lost 2 bases and the V segment lost 5 bases, leaving 11 bases of the junction unmatched. This CDR3 spans 16 amino acids. CDR1 is SEHNR and CDR2 is FQNEAQ in the germline V gene (reference sequence). CDR3 residues: CASSLGSGAAQETQYF. For the CDR3, the DNA is TGTGCCAGCAGCCTTGGGAGCGGGGCCGCGCAAGAGACCCAGTACTTC.

This clone was seen only a few times. The rearrangement uses TRBV7-2 and TRBJ2-7; 9 nucleotides line up with TRBD2. This CDR3 comprises 16 residues. From germline, CDR1 is SGHTA and CDR2 FQGNSA. The J segment lost 6 bases and the V segment lost 1 base, leaving 10 bases of the junction unmatched. The CDR3 coding sequence is TGTGCCAGCAGCTTAGATAATTTAGCGGGGGTTGGCGAGCAGTACTTC. Translated: CASSLDNLAGVGEQYF.

The chain recombines TRBV7-2 with TRBJ2-1; 7 bases agree with TRBD1. The CDR3 length is 15 residues. The J segment lost 5 bases and the V segment lost 1 base, leaving 5 bases of the junction unmatched. Germline V gene lookup returns CDR1 SGHTA and CDR2 FQGNSA. CDR3 residues: CASSLVTGLNNEQFF. For the CDR3, the DNA is TGTGCCAGCAGCTTAGTGACAGGGCTTAACAATGAGCAGTTCTTC.

This rearrangement joins TRBV4-3 to TRBJ1-5; 8 bases fit TRBD1. The CDR3 runs 15 residues. Germline assignment: CDR1 LGHNA and CDR2 YSLEER. With V trimmed by 4 bases and J by 7 bases, 9 bases remained unmatched. In DNA form, the CDR3 reads TGCGCCAGCAGCCGAGGGCTACAGGGGGGACAGCCCCAGCATTTT. Amino acids: CASSRGLQGGQPQHF.

V and J are TRBV7-2 and TRBJ2-5, with 7 bases fitting TRBD2. CDR1 and CDR2 (germline): SGHTA, FQGNSA. CDR3 length: 16 residues. V was clipped by 4 bases and J by 1 base; unmatched bases: 9. CDR3 sequence reads: CASSWGGGNLQETQYF. The DNA of the CDR3 is TGTGCCAGCAGCTGGGGCGGGGGAAACCTCCAAGAGACCCAGTACTTC.

The chain joins TRBV7-6 to TRBJ2-7; 8 bases agree with TRBD1. The V and J ends lost 5 bases and 5 bases, in that order; junction bases with no gene match: 5. The CDR3 has 13 amino acids. Germline CDR1 reads SGHVS; CDR2 reads FNYEAQ. CDR3 nucleotide sequence: TGTGCCAGCAGCCAGGGACAGGCCCACGAGCAGTACTTC. Translated: CASSQGQAHEQYF.

There are a few counts of this clone. This chain joins TRBV6-5 and TRBJ1-5, with D maybe TRBD1 (6 bases). Germline values: CDR1 MNHEY, CDR2 SVGAGI. The CDR3 covers 12 residues. Trimming removed 8 bases at V and 11 bases at J, with 16 bases between. CDR3 coding DNA: TGTGCCAGCTCTACTTACCAGGGGACCCAGCATTTT. Protein product: CASSTYQGTQHF.

This clone was counted between two and nine times. The chain couples TRBV10-3 to TRBJ1-2; weak D call: TRBD1 (6 bases). This CDR3 region has 14 residues. Germline-derived CDR1 and CDR2 are ENHRY and SYGVKD. Trimming removed 3 bases at V and 8 bases at J, with 16 bases between. The CDR3 region has the DNA TGTGCCATCAGTGAATGGGACACCCGCGAAGGCTACACCTTC. It is translated as CAISEWDTREGYTF.

The rearrangement uses TRBV5-1 and TRBJ1-1; D uncertain. V was clipped by 0 bases and J by 0 bases, with 9 bases between them. Germline CDR1 SGHRS, CDR2 YFSETQ. The CDR3 loop spans 15 amino acids. The CDR3 loop is CASSLARELNTEAFF. Here the CDR3 DNA reads TGCGCCAGCAGCTTGGCCCGAGAATTGAACACTGAAGCTTTCTTT.

This sequence joins TRBV7-8 and TRBJ2-5; D gene uncertain. The CDR3 has 13 amino acids. Germline V gives CDR1 SGHVS, CDR2 FQNEAQ. Trimming removed 1 base from V and 5 bases from J, with 8 bases in between. CDR3 in amino acids: CASSLGGPETQYF. DNA of the CDR3: TGTGCCAGCAGCTTAGGAGGCCCCGAGACCCAGTACTTC.

Details on this clone: At one boundary the junction diverges from the germline segment, which might be a read error. The chain employs TRBV7-7 and TRBJ2-1; D unresolved. The CDR3 is 13 amino acids. The V gene's germline CDR1 is SSHAT and CDR2 FNYEAQ (reference sequence). The CDR3 bases are TGTGCTAGCAGCTTACACATCTACAATGAGCAGTTCTTC. Encoded protein: CASSLHIYNEQFF.

This clone showed up just once. This chain links TRBV19 with TRBJ1-1, with 9 positions matching TRBD1. CDR3 length equals 17 residues. V lost 5 bases to trimming and J lost 0 bases; unmatched junction nucleotides: 10. Germline lookup yields CDR1 LNHDA and CDR2 SQIVND (reference sequence). The CDR3 sequence is CASSPQDRGRMNTEAFF. CDR3 DNA: TGTGCCAGTAGTCCCCAGGACAGGGGCAGGATGAACACTGAAGCTTTCTTT. Drawing the rest from reference TRBV19 and TRBJ1-1, the complete variable domain is DGGITQSPKYLFRKEGQNVTLSCEQNLNHDAMYWYRQDPGQGLRLIYYSQIVNDFQKGDIAEGYSVSREKKESFPLTVTSAQKNPTAFYLCASSPQDRGRMNTEAFFGQGTRLTVV.

The chain joins TRBV2 to TRBJ2-2; D possibly corresponds to TRBD1 (6 bases). The germline V gene has CDR1 SNHLY and CDR2 FYNNEI. Trimming removed 8 bases at V and 5 bases at J, with 15 bases between. The CDR3 is 14 residues long. CDR3 bases: TGTGCCAGCGGTACAGGGTGGAGGACCGGGGAGCTGTTTTTT. It yields the protein CASGTGWRTGELFF.

The chain joins TRBV6-2 or TRBV6-3 to TRBJ2-3; D is ambiguous. The V gene's germline CDR1 is MNHEY and CDR2 SVGEGT. Trimming pared 2 bases from V and 1 base from J, leaving 10 bases between. CDR3 length equals 15 residues. CDR3 amino acids: CASSYARKRTDTQYF. CDR3 bases: TGTGCCAGCAGTTACGCTAGGAAACGCACAGATACGCAGTATTTT.

The chain links TRBV7-2 to TRBJ2-1; 14 nucleotides match TRBD2. Germline lookup yields CDR1 SGHTA and CDR2 FQGNSA. With V trimmed by 4 bases and J by 1 base, 6 bases remained unmatched. This CDR3 contains 18 residues. CDR3 region: CASSSTGTSGGSYNEQFF. The CDR3 coding sequence is TGTGCCAGCAGCTCCACGGGGACTAGCGGGGGATCCTACAATGAGCAGTTCTTC.

The chain couples TRBV30 to TRBJ1-1, with a possible D match to TRBD1 (5 bases). CDR1 is GTSNPN and CDR2 is SVGIG in the germline V gene (reference sequence). The CDR3 is made up of 15 amino acids. Trimming took off 4 bases at V and 4 bases at J, with 19 bases between the two ends. The CDR3 sequence is CAWKTGNQALTEAFF. The CDR3, as DNA: TGTGCCTGGAAAACAGGAAACCAGGCCCTCACTGAAGCTTTCTTT.

This clone qualifies as medium-sized. This chain connects TRBV5-8 to TRBJ2-2; 7 bases match TRBD1. Germline-derived CDR1 and CDR2 are SGHTS and YDEGEE. J lost 5 bases, V lost 7 bases, and 8 bases had no gene match. The CDR3 loop spans 14 amino acids. The CDR3 protein is CASAVTGSTGELFF. The CDR3, as DNA: TGTGCCAGCGCTGTGACAGGGTCTACCGGGGAGCTGTTTTTT. Together with reference TRBV5-8 and TRBJ2-2, the CDR3 gives the full variable domain: EAGVTQSPTHLIKTRGQQATLRCSPISGHTSVYWYQQALGLGLQFLLWYDEGEERNRGNFPPRFSGRQFPNYSSELNVNALELEDSALYLCASAVTGSTGELFFGEGSRLTVL.

The chain has TRBV6-1 and TRBJ2-1; 10 positions match TRBD1. This CDR3 contains 15 residues. In germline, CDR1 is MNHNS, CDR2 SASEGT. Trimming removed 1 base from V and 9 bases from J; junction bases left unmatched: 6. This chain's CDR3 is CASSEGQGALGEQFF. CDR3 coding DNA: TGTGCCAGCAGTGAAGGACAGGGGGCTCTAGGTGAGCAGTTCTTC.

V and J are TRBV9 and TRBJ2-5; D is possibly TRBD2 (6 bases). Germline CDR1 is SGDLS and CDR2 is YYNGEE. The CDR3 is 15 residues long. Trimming stripped 4 bases from V and 5 bases from J, with 18 bases between. CDR3 loop: CASSPGTYPRETQYF. The CDR3 DNA reads as TGTGCCAGCAGCCCCGGGACTTATCCAAGGGAGACCCAGTACTTC.

A single count supports this clone. The chain employs TRBV10-3 and TRBJ1-2; 10 positions agree with TRBD1. In germline, CDR1 is ENHRY, CDR2 SYGVKD. V shed 4 bases and J 13 bases; nucleotides not matched to a gene: 9. The CDR3 runs to 13 residues. CDR3 bases: TGTGCCATCAGTGCGGGACAGGGGTCGCTCGTCACCTTC. Amino acids: CAISAGQGSLVTF.

This chain connects TRBV7-6 to TRBJ1-1, with D possibly matching TRBD1 (6 bases). Germline V CDR1 and CDR2: SGHVS, FNYEAQ. Deletions cut 5 bases from V and 1 base from J, with 14 bases between. The length of the CDR3 is 15 residues. As DNA, the CDR3 is TGTGCCAGCAGCAGAAGGCCACAGGGGAACACTGAAGCTTTCTTT. This translates into CASSRRPQGNTEAFF. Using reference TRBV7-6 and TRBJ1-1 for the parts outside the CDR3, the full variable domain is GAGVSQSPRYKVTKRGQDVALRCDPISGHVSLYWYRQALGQGPEFLTYFNYEAQQDKSGLPNDRFSAERPEGSISTLTIQRTEQRDSAMYRCASSRRPQGNTEAFFGQGTRLTVV.

The V call is TRBV7-9, the J call TRBJ2-1, with 9 bases fitting TRBD2. The CDR3 runs 15 residues. V dropped 2 bases and J dropped 4; count of bases not matched to a gene: 3. The germline gives CDR1 SEHNR, CDR2 FQNEAQ (reference sequence). Here the CDR3 DNA reads TGTGCCAGCAGCTTACACCTAGCGGGGTACAATGAGCAGTTCTTC. This translates into CASSLHLAGYNEQFF.

V and J are TRBV27 and TRBJ1-2; 12 bases fit TRBD1. Trimming cost V 8 bases and J 7 bases; bases outside gene matches: 8. Germline lookup yields CDR1 MNHEY and CDR2 SMNVEV (reference sequence). This CDR3 region has 14 residues. The CDR3 sequence is CASGRRDRGLGYTF. The CDR3 DNA sequence: TGTGCCAGCGGACGCCGGGACAGGGGGCTTGGCTACACCTTC.